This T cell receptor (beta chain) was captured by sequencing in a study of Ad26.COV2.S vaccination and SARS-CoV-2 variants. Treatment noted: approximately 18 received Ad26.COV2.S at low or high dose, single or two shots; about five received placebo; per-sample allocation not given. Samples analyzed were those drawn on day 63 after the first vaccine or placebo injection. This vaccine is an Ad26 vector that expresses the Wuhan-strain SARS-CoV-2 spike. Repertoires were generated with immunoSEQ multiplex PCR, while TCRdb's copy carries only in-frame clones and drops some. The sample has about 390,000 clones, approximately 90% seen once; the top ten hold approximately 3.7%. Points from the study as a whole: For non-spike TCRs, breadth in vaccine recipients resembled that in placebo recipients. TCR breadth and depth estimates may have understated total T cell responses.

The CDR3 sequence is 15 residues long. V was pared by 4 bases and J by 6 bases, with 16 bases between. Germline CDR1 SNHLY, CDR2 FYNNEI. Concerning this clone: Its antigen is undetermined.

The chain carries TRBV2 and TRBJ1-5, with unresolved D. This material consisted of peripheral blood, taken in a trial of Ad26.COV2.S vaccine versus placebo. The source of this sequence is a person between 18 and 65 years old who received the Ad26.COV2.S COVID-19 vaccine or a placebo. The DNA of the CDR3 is TGTGCCAGCAGTGCTCGAAAAGGGAACATTCAGCCCCAGCATTTT. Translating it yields CASSARKGNIQPQHF.